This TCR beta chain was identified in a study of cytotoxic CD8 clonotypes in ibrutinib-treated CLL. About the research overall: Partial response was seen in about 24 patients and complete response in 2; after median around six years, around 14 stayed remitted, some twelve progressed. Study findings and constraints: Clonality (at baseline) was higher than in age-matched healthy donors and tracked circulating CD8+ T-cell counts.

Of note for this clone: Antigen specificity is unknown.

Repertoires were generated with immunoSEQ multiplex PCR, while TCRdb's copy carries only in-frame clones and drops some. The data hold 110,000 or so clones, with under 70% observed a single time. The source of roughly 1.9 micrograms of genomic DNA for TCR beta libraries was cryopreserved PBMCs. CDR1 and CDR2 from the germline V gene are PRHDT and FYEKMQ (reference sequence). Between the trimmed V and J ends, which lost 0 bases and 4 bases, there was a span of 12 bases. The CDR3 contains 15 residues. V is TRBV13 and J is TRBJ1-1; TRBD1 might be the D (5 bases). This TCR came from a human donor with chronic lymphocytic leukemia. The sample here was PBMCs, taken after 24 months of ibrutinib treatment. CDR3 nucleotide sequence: TGTGCCAGCAGCTTAGGTATCCGGGGGAGCACTGAAGCTTTCTTT. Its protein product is CASSLGIRGSTEAFF.